This T cell receptor (beta chain) originates from a study of regulatory T cells in long-lasting Graves disease (dated by TCRdb to the early 2020s). About the study as a whole: Persistent Graves' disease was defined as persistently positive TSH receptor autoantibodies together with antithyroid drug treatment for over 5 years. Persistent Graves' disease patients were compared with newly diagnosed Graves' disease patients by peripheral blood TCR sequencing and RNA sequencing. The study was registered as a clinical trial and conducted in China. A total of 33 samples underwent TCR sequencing, from about 13 patients with persistent Graves' disease and around 20 patients with newly diagnosed Graves' disease. Antithyroid drugs had been taken for about 10.3 years on average by persistent Graves' disease patients in the clinical cohort. Overall study results and their limits: TRBV28, TRBJ1-2 and TRBJ2-5 were preferentially used in persistent disease, while TRBV20-1 and TRBJ2-1 were favored in newly diagnosed disease. A larger number of public clonotypes was shared among persistent patients (about 2,700) than among newly diagnosed patients (approximately 930). The small sample size was acknowledged by the authors as a limitation that may reduce accuracy. The study examined only peripheral blood because the primary lesion, thyroid tissue, could not be accessed. Persistent Graves' disease patients showed lower TCR Shannon entropy and fewer highly expanded clones than newly diagnosed patients, suggesting clonal expansion. Only the TCR beta chain was sequenced and analyzed.

From the germline V gene, CDR1 is KGHSH and CDR2 is LQKENI. V is clipped by 3 bases and J by 2 bases, and the sequence between their germline boundaries is 20 bases long. The CDR3 has 17 amino acids, counting the end cysteine and phenylalanine. Here the CDR3 DNA is all that survives: 51 bases in frame from base 1. This sample's time point label indicates: persistent/refractory GD, antithyroid drugs over 5 years with positive TRAb. RNA was extracted from PBMCs in TRIzol for both TCR sequencing and RNA sequencing. The diagnosis of Graves' disease followed American Thyroid Association guidelines. Patients were recruited from an endocrinology department in Xi'an, China. Each patient gave around 9 milliliters of peripheral blood, collected in an EDTA anticoagulant tube. PBMCs were isolated by Ficoll Paque Plus density gradient separation without further T cell sorting. An Agilent 2100 Bioanalyzer and agarose gel were used to assess RNA quality, and a NanoDrop 2000 was used to measure RNA concentration.

In the case of this clonotype: The antigen it binds to is not known. Per-base quality was not reported, and no clone a single base away is much larger than it.

Receptor libraries were prepared by multiplex PCR. Sequencer: Illumina HiSeq 4000. iRepertoire HTBI primers and Arm-PCR amplification of CDR3 regions were used to construct TCR beta libraries. PCR products were gel purified before sequencing. In the original analysis: Gene usage analysis of CDR3 amino acid clonotypes used the roughly 60 TRBV and approximately 13 TRBJ segments found across samples. Filtered high-quality paired reads were merged into contigs using COPE and FqMerger. Contigs were aligned with BLAST to IMGT TRBV, TRBD and TRBJ reference genes, and CDR3 was defined per IMGT. Any clonotype with a frequency above 0.1% was classified as a highly expanded clone. Repertoire diversity was measured by Shannon entropy, and V-J evenness by the Gini coefficient. A clonotype found in more than one individual was treated as public. The public reads were reanalyzed by TCRdb: fastp trimming at Q25, MiXCR alignment, in-frame beta chains only. Every entry covers one CDR3 protein and lists the most common genes and DNA from its rows. TCRdb's processing, not the study's, gives the V and J calls here. The sample yields around 400,000 distinct CDR3 sequences; about 21% were counted once. Approximately 15% of the sample belongs to the ten largest clones.

The clonotype was recovered from a female donor with Graves disease. The chain employs TRBV18 and TRBJ2-7; confidence is insufficient to name the D gene. Sequenced material: peripheral blood mononuclear cells (PBMCs), taken when the disease was refractory, from a patient treated with antithyroid drugs. The CDR3 region has the sequence CASSPPMSARLPYEQYF. The DNA is TGTGCCAGCTCACCCCCGATGAGCGCCCGGCTCCCCTACGAGCAGTACTTC.